This entry lists 26 T cell receptor beta chains sequenced from one sample in a study of T cells in women clearing cervical HPV infection. The assay was immunoSEQ multiplex PCR, and TCRdb's table has in-frame clones only and misses some. Found here are over 30,000 clones; the top ten clones hold about 7.2%. The sequencing input was blood buffy coat. The receptors here all came from a woman between 18 and 69 years old with a cervical HPV16 infection that either progressed to CIN3+ or cleared (not recorded which).

Of note for this clone: The read ends 3 residues early relative to the CDR3; the germline J gene fills the gap. The gene calls are TRBV19 and TRBJ2-3, with 9 positions matching TRBD1. Germline CDR1 reads LNHDA; CDR2 reads SQIVND (reference sequence). The CDR3 totals 16 residues. The CDR3 protein is CASSIQQGAPTQPQYF. The DNA read from the CDR3 is TGTGCCAGTAGTATCCAACAGGGGGCTCCAACTCAGCCG.

A word on this clone: The read terminates 3 residues ahead of where the CDR3 ends, so the germline J gene completes it. The V and J genes are TRBV7-2 and TRBJ2-3, with D perhaps TRBD1 (6 bases). This CDR3 has 15 amino acids. CDR1 is SGHTA and CDR2 is FQGNSA in the germline V gene. The covered CDR3 bases are TGTGCCAGCAGCGTATCGGGTAGGGACAATCAGCCG. This codes for CASSVSGRDNQP. The whole CDR3 reads CASSVSGRDNQPQYF.

A word on this clone: The read terminates 3 residues before the CDR3 end, so the remaining end is supplied by the germline J gene. J is TRBJ2-3 and V is TRBV7-2, with a weak D call TRBD2 (5 bases). The CDR3 covers 14 residues. The germline gives CDR1 SGHTA, CDR2 FQGNSA. Partial CDR3 DNA: TGTGCCAGCAGCTTAGTCTCAGGAGGCCAGCCG. Its translation: CASSLVSGGQP. The entire CDR3 reads CASSLVSGGQPQYF.

Concerning this clone: The read terminates 3 residues before the CDR3 end, so the remaining end is supplied by the germline J gene. The chain couples TRBV4-2 to TRBJ1-2; 11 positions match TRBD1. CDR3 length: 20 amino acids. With 3 bases clipped from V and 4 bases from J, the junction kept 19 bases outside the gene matches. Germline V CDR1 and CDR2: LGHNA, YNFKEQ. CDR3 DNA (partial): TGTGCCAGCAGCCATCCCACCAGGGACAGGGGGAATATCGGAGGCTATGGC. Translated: CASSHPTRDRGNIGGYG. The CDR3 in full is CASSHPTRDRGNIGGYGYTF.

On this clone itself: The CDR3 end falls 3 residues outside the read, so it is completed with the germline J gene. This sequence joins TRBV29-1 and TRBJ2-1, with a possible D match to TRBD1 (6 bases). With 7 bases removed from V and 6 bases from J, the gap between germline ends came to 28 bases. This CDR3 region has 17 residues. Germline V gene sequence: CDR1 SQVTM, CDR2 ANQGSEA. The CDR3 sequence is CSAKGHTRPSAPNEQFF. The sequenced CDR3 bases are TGCAGCGCCAAGGGACACACTAGACCTTCGGCCCCCAATGAG.

Turning to this clone: The read stops 3 residues short of the end of the CDR3; the missing end is completed from the germline J gene. Other nucleotide sequences in the sample specify the same CDR3. The chain employs TRBV19 and TRBJ1-2; the D gene is possibly TRBD1 (5 bases). The CDR3 covers 14 residues. The germline V gene has CDR1 LNHDA and CDR2 SQIVND (reference sequence). Partial CDR3 DNA: TGTGCCAGTACTCCTTCCGGGGGTCGGAGCGGC. Encoded protein: CASTPSGGRSG. The complete CDR3 reads CASTPSGGRSGYTF.

As for this clone: The read finishes 3 residues shy of the CDR3 end, and the germline J gene is used to complete it. J is TRBJ2-2 and V is TRBV19; TRBD2 aligns across 8 bases. V lost 5 bases to trimming and J lost 0 bases; unmatched junction nucleotides: 2. There are 15 residues in the CDR3. The germline gives CDR1 LNHDA, CDR2 SQIVND (reference sequence). The CDR3 is CASSRLASNTGELFF. The covered CDR3 bases are TGTGCCAGTAGTCGACTAGCGTCGAACACCGGGGAG.

Points on this clone: The read is 3 residues too short to cover the CDR3 end, so that end is filled in from the germline J gene. The rearrangement links TRBV19 to TRBJ1-1; D is unclear. CDR1 LNHDA and CDR2 SQIVND come from the germline V gene (reference sequence). The CDR3 contains 14 residues. V shed 3 bases and J shed 1 base, with 9 bases lying between them. The CDR3 protein is CASSMAVENTEAFF. The CDR3 DNA, read in part, is TGTGCCAGTAGTATGGCAGTTGAGAACACTGAA.

As concerns this clone: With the read ending 3 residues before the CDR3 end, the germline J gene is used to fill in that end. This sequence joins TRBV5-1 and TRBJ2-6; D gene ambiguous. V lost 0 bases and J lost 1, with 8 bases in between. Germline values: CDR1 SGHRS, CDR2 YFSETQ. This CDR3 has 16 amino acids. This CDR3 is CASSLGSSSGANVLTF. CDR3 DNA (partial): TGCGCCAGCAGCTTGGGCAGTTCGTCTGGGGCCAACGTC.

To note about this clone: The CDR3 end is not reached by the read, which stops 3 residues before it; the germline J gene fills it in. The V and J genes are TRBV14 and TRBJ1-1, with a weak D call TRBD1 (5 bases). The length of the CDR3 is 15 residues. From germline, CDR1 is SGHDN and CDR2 FVKESK. V was shortened by 6 bases and J by 2 bases, with 16 bases between the two germline ends. CDR3 DNA, as far as it was read: TGTGCCAGCAGTCCCCCGGGGGTTTACAACACTGAA. Its protein is CASSPPGVYNTE. The CDR3 in its entirety is CASSPPGVYNTEAFF.

As regards this clone: The read terminates 3 residues before the CDR3 end, so the remaining end is supplied by the germline J gene. The V and J genes are TRBV18 and TRBJ2-3; 7 bases map to TRBD1. In germline, CDR1 is KGHSH, CDR2 LQKENI. This CDR3 comprises 15 residues. CDR3: CASSPPTGYQETQYF. CDR3 bases read: TGTGCCAGCTCACCGCCGACAGGGTATCAAGAGACG.

With regard to this clone: The read ends 3 residues early relative to the CDR3; the germline J gene fills the gap. This chain links TRBV5-6 with TRBJ1-5, with TRBD1 matching 7 bases. The CDR3 loop spans 15 amino acids. Germline lookup yields CDR1 SGHDT and CDR2 YYEEEE. Losses at the gene ends were 0 bases for V and 5 bases for J; bases not matched to a gene: 5. CDR3 bases read: TGTGCCAGCAGCTTGGCCAGGGGGTCCCATCAGCCC. This codes for CASSLARGSHQP. The full CDR3 sequence reads CASSLARGSHQPQHF.

The part of the CDR3 DNA that was read is TGTGCCAGCAGCCCCATAGCGGGGGGGTCCTACGAC. Encoded protein: CASSPIAGGSYD. In full, the CDR3 is CASSPIAGGSYDYTF. The rearrangement joins TRBV7-6 to TRBJ1-2; weak D call: TRBD1 (5 bases). Read coverage stops 3 residues before the CDR3 terminus; the germline J gene supplies the remainder. This CDR3 spans 15 amino acids. The germline V gene encodes CDR1 SGHVS and CDR2 FNYEAQ.

The sequenced CDR3 bases are TGTGCCAGCAGTGCCCAGGGGAATGAG. Its translation is CASSAQGNE. Given in full, the CDR3 is CASSAQGNEQFF. V usage is TRBV6-1 and J usage is TRBJ2-1, with D perhaps matching TRBD1 (6 bases). Sequencing ends 3 residues short of the CDR3 end; the germline J gene provides the rest. The V end was cut by 4 bases, the J end by 7 bases, with 8 bases between. CDR1 MNHNS and CDR2 SASEGT come from the germline V gene. The length of the CDR3 is 12 residues.

CDR3 DNA, as far as it was read: TGCGCCAGCAGTCTAACCATTTCTTTAACTAATGAAAAG. Protein sequence: CASSLTISLTNEK. The full CDR3 protein reads CASSLTISLTNEKLFF. The chain uses TRBV23-1 and TRBJ2-2; D uncertain. The CDR3 goes on 3 residues after the read ends, and that part is filled in from the germline J gene. TRBV23-1 belongs to the ORF category, with a function that is uncertain. The length of the CDR3 is 16 residues.

Concerning this clone: Read data end 3 residues before the CDR3 end; the end is taken from the germline J gene. The chain employs TRBV6-2 or TRBV6-3 and TRBJ2-3; 7 bases line up with TRBD2. The CDR3 spans 14 residues. Germline V gene sequence: CDR1 MNHEY, CDR2 SVGEGT. CDR3 residues: CASSFRGEQETQYF. The sequenced part of the CDR3 DNA is TGTGCCAGCAGTTTTCGGGGGGAACAAGAGACG.

Worth noting for this clone: The read gets to within 3 residues of the CDR3 end, and the germline J gene fills in the rest. The chain is built from TRBV3-1 (or the pseudogene TRBV3-2) and TRBJ2-5; possible D gene TRBD2, 5 bases. The germline V and J ends were trimmed by 1 base and 1 base, with 13 bases remaining between them. This CDR3 comprises 16 residues. CDR1 is LGHDT and CDR2 is YNNKEL in the germline V gene (reference sequence). The CDR3 DNA, read in part, is TGTGCCAGCAGCCAAGTTCTAGCCCTACTCCAAGAGACC. Encoded protein: CASSQVLALLQET. The full CDR3 protein reads CASSQVLALLQETQYF.

As concerns this clone: The read ends 3 residues early relative to the CDR3; the germline J gene fills the gap. V gene TRBV5-1 combines with J gene TRBJ1-2; 10 bases match TRBD1. There are 13 residues in the CDR3. Germline V lookup: CDR1 SGHRS, CDR2 YFSETQ. Unmatched junction bases numbered 4, after V lost 4 bases and J lost 7 bases. Here the CDR3 reads CASSPDRGGGYTF. The covered CDR3 bases are TGCGCCAGCAGCCCGGACAGGGGGGGTGGC.

As regards this clone: The read is 3 residues too short to cover the CDR3 end, so that end is filled in from the germline J gene. This chain connects TRBV19 to TRBJ1-1, with TRBD1 matching over 11 bases. CDR3 size: 16 residues. V lost 6 bases to trimming and J lost 1 base; unmatched junction nucleotides: 7. Per germline, CDR1 LNHDA and CDR2 SQIVND (reference sequence). The CDR3 bases that were read are TGTGCCAGTAGAAATGGGGACAGGGGGGAGAACACTGAA. Amino acids: CASRNGDRGENTE. The whole CDR3 sequence is CASRNGDRGENTEAFF.

Points on this clone: The read ends 3 residues early relative to the CDR3; the germline J gene fills the gap. The J gene is TRBJ1-2, the V gene TRBV6-2 or TRBV6-3, with unresolved D. The CDR3 has 13 amino acids. Looked up from germline, CDR1 is MNHEY and CDR2 is SVGEGT. The DNA read from the CDR3 is TGTGCCAGCAGTTACTCCACTAGGAATGAC. This sequence encodes CASSYSTRND. The whole CDR3 reads CASSYSTRNDYTF.

Note on this clone: The observed sequence ends 3 residues before the CDR3 terminus, with the missing tail filled in from the germline J gene. V is TRBV7-3 and J is TRBJ1-5; 9 positions match TRBD1. CDR3 length: 17 residues. V was clipped by 5 bases and J by 2 bases; unmatched bases: 10. CDR1 and CDR2 (germline): SGHTA, FQGTGA. The sequenced part of the CDR3 DNA is TGTGCCAGCAGCCGCATCCGGGACAGGGTTGGCAATCAGCCC. Protein sequence: CASSRIRDRVGNQP. The entire CDR3 is CASSRIRDRVGNQPQHF.

The CDR3 DNA, read in part, is TGTGCCAGCAGCTCCGATTGGGTGAATAGCTATGGT. It specifies CASSSDWVNSYG. The full CDR3 is CASSSDWVNSYGQYF. The rearrangement links TRBV7-9 to TRBJ2-4; D is uncertain. The CDR3 end is not reached by the read, which stops 3 residues before it; the germline J gene fills it in. The CDR3 contains 15 residues. Germline CDR1 SEHNR, CDR2 FQNEAQ (reference sequence).

Remarks on this clone: The CDR3 extends 3 residues past the end of the read, so its final part is completed from the germline J gene. The chain recombines TRBV13 with TRBJ2-5; 14 positions agree with TRBD2. This CDR3 has 17 residues. The V and J ends lost 5 bases and 5 bases, in that order; junction bases with no gene match: 10. CDR1 is PRHDT, CDR2 FYEKMQ, per germline (reference sequence). CDR3 DNA, as far as it was read: TGTGCCAGCAGCCAGACTAGCGGGGGGGCCCTATCGGAGACC. This gives the protein CASSQTSGGALSET. The CDR3, in full, reads CASSQTSGGALSETQYF. Using reference TRBV13 and TRBJ2-5 for the parts outside the CDR3, the full variable domain is AAGVIQSPRHLIKEKRETATLKCYPIPRHDTVYWYQQGPGQDPQFLISFYEKMQSDKGSIPDRFSAQQFSDYHSELNMSSLELGDSALYFCASSQTSGGALSETQYFGPGTRLLVL.

Incomplete CDR3 DNA: TGTGCCAGCAGCTTAGCGCTCAGGGCTCCCCAGCCC. Its translation: CASSLALRAPQP. The full CDR3 protein is CASSLALRAPQPQHF. V and J are TRBV7-2 and TRBJ1-5; tentatively, D is TRBD1 (5 bases). Read coverage stops 3 residues before the CDR3 terminus; the germline J gene supplies the remainder. V shed 0 bases and J shed 7 bases, with 13 bases lying between them. CDR3 length: 15 residues. Germline V gene sequence: CDR1 SGHTA, CDR2 FQGNSA. Complete variable domain (other parts from reference TRBV7-2 and TRBJ1-5): GAGVSQSPSNKVTEKGKDVELRCDPISGHTALYWYRQSLGQGLEFLIYFQGNSAPDKSGLPSDRFSAERTGGSVSTLTIQRTQQEDSAVYLCASSLALRAPQPQHFGDGTRLSIL.

With respect to this clone: The read stops 3 residues short of the end of the CDR3; the missing end is completed from the germline J gene. The chain combines TRBV20-1 with TRBJ1-1; 9 bases are a match to TRBD1. This CDR3 contains 14 residues. Trimming at V came to 5 bases and at J to 2 bases, leaving 6 bases not matched to a gene. Per the germline V gene, CDR1 is DFQATT and CDR2 is SNEGSKA (reference sequence). The DNA read from the CDR3 is TGCAGTGCTCCACGGACAGGGGCCAACACTGAA. It yields the protein CSAPRTGANTE. The whole CDR3 protein is CSAPRTGANTEAFF.

In regard to this clone: The read comes to an end 3 residues before the CDR3 does, leaving the germline J gene to fill in the end. The rearrangement uses TRBV11-3 and TRBJ1-1; D might be TRBD1 (5 bases). Germline CDR1 and CDR2: SGHNT and YENEEA. Trimming stripped 8 bases from V and 1 base from J, with 17 bases between. This CDR3 has 15 amino acids. The sequenced CDR3 bases are TGTGCCAGCCCCTTGGACACGGCGAGGAACACTGAA. Protein: CASPLDTARNTE. The whole CDR3 reads CASPLDTARNTEAFF. Based on the CDR3 plus reference TRBV11-3 and TRBJ1-1, the full variable domain is EAGVVQSPRYKIIEKKQPVAFWCNPISGHNTLYWYLQNLGQGPELLIRYENEEAVDDSQLPKDRFSAERLKGVDSTLKIQPAELGDSAVYLCASPLDTARNTEAFFGQGTRLTVV.